This T cell receptor (beta chain) was retrieved from a study of blood T cell repertoires in COVID-19. Overall study context: Acute and convalescent COVID-19 samples came from the United States, Italy and Spain. PBMCs, B-cell-depleted T cells, or T cells provided the cDNA or gDNA that made up the material.

Measured with immunoSEQ multiplex PCR; TCRdb has only the in-frame clones, and not every one. This table holds under 45,000 clones, under 80% found once. The receptor was derived from a man aged 80 or over with acute or convalescent COVID-19. Sequencing was done on a sample of peripheral blood.

CDR3 in DNA: TGTGCCAGCAGTTTGGAGCCGGGTACGCAGTATTTT. Translation gives CASSLEPGTQYF. The genes are TRBV2 and TRBJ2-3; D is unclear. Looked up from germline, CDR1 is SNHLY and CDR2 is FYNNEI. The CDR3 loop spans 12 amino acids. With 5 bases removed from V and 8 bases from J, the gap between germline ends came to 11 bases.